This T cell receptor (beta chain) originates from a study of blood T cell repertoires in COVID-19. Overall study context: Both acute and convalescent COVID-19 samples were obtained from the United States, Italy and Spain.

Method: immunoSEQ multiplex PCR; TCRdb's copy keeps in-frame clones and lacks some. Of 200,000 to 300,000 clones in the sample, approximately 91% were seen once. While infection was still active, Seattle patients were enrolled and then followed longitudinally. Trimming took 5 bases from V and 4 from J, leaving 15 bases between them. The CDR3 consists of 15 residues. In germline, CDR1 is SEHNR, CDR2 FQNEAQ (reference sequence). The sample taken for sequencing was peripheral blood. This chain uses TRBV7-9 with TRBJ2-1, with D perhaps TRBD1 (5 bases). This TCR was sampled from a person aged 18-30 years with COVID-19, enrolled during active disease. The CDR3 region has the DNA TGTGCCAGCAGCCCTCTAGGGGTTGGGTACAATGAGCAGTTCTTC. This gives the protein CASSPLGVGYNEQFF.